This T cell receptor (beta chain) is from a study of technical replicates of blood from four donors. Produced via immunoSEQ multiplex PCR; TCRdb's table is partial and in-frame only. The sample has 65,000 to 90,000 clones, approximately 90% seen once. V lost 0 bases, J lost 3 bases, and 6 bases lay in between. Germline V gene data show CDR1 as SGHRS and CDR2 as YFSETQ. This CDR3 spans 13 amino acids. Sequencing used PBMCs. The J gene is TRBJ2-5, the V gene TRBV5-1; maybe TRBD1 (6 bases). The clonotype comes from a human donor in good health. Some clones in this sample may be carry-over from other donors' samples. The CDR3, as DNA: TGCGCCAGCAGCTTGGAGGGGGAAGAGACCCAGTACTTC. It codes for CASSLEGEETQYF.